These 14 T cell receptor beta chains came from one sample sequenced in a study of cytomegalovirus exposure and HLA in healthy donors. Primers included in the PCR were 60 Vbeta and 13 Jbeta primers. Data came from immunoSEQ multiplex PCR; TCRdb stores just in-frame clones and leaves some out. The sample yields about 180,000 clones, approximately 80% seen once. Sequences were obtained from PBMCs. These receptors came from a man aged 25-45 years in good health and CMV-seronegative.

The rearrangement links TRBV6-4 to TRBJ1-1; D may be TRBD1 (6 bases). Per germline, CDR1 MRHNA and CDR2 SNTAGT. CDR3 length: 14 amino acids. Trimming stripped 6 bases from V and 7 bases from J, with 18 bases between. The CDR3 region is CASSKDRMIGEAFF. CDR3 sequence (DNA): TGTGCCAGCAGCAAGGACAGAATGATAGGTGAAGCTTTCTTT.

V is TRBV18 and J is TRBJ2-7; weak D call: TRBD1 (6 bases). The CDR3 totals 16 residues. In germline, CDR1 is KGHSH, CDR2 LQKENI. Between the trimmed V and J ends, which lost 0 bases and 6 bases, there was a span of 18 bases. CDR3 loop: CASSPPVSTGFGEQYF. The CDR3 nucleotides are TGTGCCAGCTCACCACCCGTTAGTACAGGGTTCGGCGAGCAGTACTTC.

The chain links TRBV29-1 to TRBJ2-7, with a weak D call TRBD1 (6 bases). Trimming removed 7 bases at V and 1 base at J, with 17 bases between. CDR3 length equals 14 residues. Germline loops: CDR1 SQVTM, CDR2 ANQGSEA. Here the CDR3 reads CSASTGSTSYEQYF. CDR3 coding DNA: TGCAGCGCCAGCACAGGGTCGACGTCCTACGAGCAGTACTTC.

This clone has only a few counts. The rearrangement links TRBV7-9 to TRBJ1-1; 10 nucleotides align to TRBD1. The CDR3 has 15 residues. Germline loops: CDR1 SEHNR, CDR2 FQNEAQ (reference sequence). The V segment lost 0 bases and the J segment 6 bases; nucleotides outside the gene matches: 4. DNA for the CDR3: TGTGCCAGCAGCTTAGCGGACAGGGGGTATGCTGAAGCTTTCTTT. Residues: CASSLADRGYAEAFF.

The V gene is TRBV4-3, the J gene TRBJ1-2; 7 nucleotides match TRBD1. CDR3 length: 15 amino acids. V gave up 3 bases and J gave up 4 bases; unmatched junction bases: 8. CDR1 is LGHNA and CDR2 is YSLEER in the germline V gene. Here the CDR3 DNA reads TGCGCCAGCAGCCAGGCCATAGGGGGCTCCTATGGCTACACCTTC. This sequence encodes CASSQAIGGSYGYTF.

The CDR3 nucleotides read TGCGCCAGCAGCACGGACCCCGGGGGAGAGACCCAGTACTTC. This gives the protein CASSTDPGGETQYF. The chain joins TRBV5-1 to TRBJ2-5; possible D gene TRBD2, 6 bases. Trimming removed 4 bases at V and 4 bases at J, with 14 bases between. Germline CDR1 is SGHRS and CDR2 is YFSETQ. This CDR3 has 14 residues.

The chain links TRBV6-6 to TRBJ2-7; 7 bases agree with TRBD1. Germline V CDR1 and CDR2: MNHNY, SVGAGI (reference sequence). The trim removed 8 bases at V and 0 bases at J, leaving 7 bases unmatched. The CDR3 is 14 residues long. This CDR3 is CASRARDSSYEQYF. CDR3 nucleotide sequence: TGTGCCAGCCGGGCCCGGGACAGCTCCTACGAGCAGTACTTC.

The rearrangement uses TRBV10-1 and TRBJ2-1, with a possible D match to TRBD2 (6 bases). The CDR3 runs to 12 residues. Looked up from germline, CDR1 is WNHNN and CDR2 is SYGVQD (reference sequence). Trimming took off 2 bases at V and 7 bases at J, with 6 bases between the two ends. The CDR3 region has the DNA TGCGCCAGCAGTGAGCGGGGGAATGAGCAGTTCTTC. Encoded protein: CASSERGNEQFF.

This clone was found a few times. This rearrangement joins TRBV6-4 to TRBJ2-7; 8 nucleotides align to TRBD2. Germline CDR1 reads MRHNA; CDR2 reads SNTAGT. The V segment lost 3 bases and the J segment 0 bases; nucleotides outside the gene matches: 7. The CDR3 length is 16 residues. The CDR3 loop is CASSEAAGVPSYEQYF. CDR3 coding DNA: TGTGCCAGCAGTGAAGCAGCGGGGGTTCCCTCCTACGAGCAGTACTTC.

This rearrangement joins TRBV20-1 to TRBJ2-1, with 9 bases lining up with TRBD2. Trimming cost V 5 bases and J 13 bases; bases outside gene matches: 6. This CDR3 spans 11 amino acids. Germline loops: CDR1 DFQATT, CDR2 SNEGSKA (reference sequence). CDR3 DNA: TGCAGTGCTGGCCCTAGCGGGACCCAGTTCTTC. Encoded protein: CSAGPSGTQFF.

V usage is TRBV5-6 and J usage is TRBJ2-7, with 8 bases identical to TRBD1. CDR1 is SGHDT, CDR2 YYEEEE, per germline. The CDR3 loop spans 16 amino acids. V was clipped by 4 bases and J by 4 bases; unmatched bases: 13. CDR3 in amino acids: CASSTGQGGDLYEQYF. CDR3 bases: TGTGCCAGCAGCACCGGACAGGGTGGAGACCTGTACGAGCAGTACTTC.

V is TRBV4-3 and J is TRBJ2-5, with 7 bases that match TRBD2. The germline V gene encodes CDR1 LGHNA and CDR2 YSLEER. J gave up 2 bases and V 3 bases, and 9 bases lay outside the gene matches. CDR3 size: 16 residues. CDR3 in DNA: TGCGCCAGCAGCCATAATGCGCTAGCGGTACAAGAGACCCAGTACTTC. Protein: CASSHNALAVQETQYF.

This chain connects TRBV7-9 to TRBJ1-2; maybe TRBD1 (6 bases). The CDR3 has 15 residues. Germline lookup yields CDR1 SEHNR and CDR2 FQNEAQ (reference sequence). Trimming took 0 bases from V and 6 from J, leaving 14 bases between them. DNA of the CDR3: TGTGCCAGCAGCTTAGCCGTGACAGGTTCGAATGGCTACACCTTC. Translation: CASSLAVTGSNGYTF.

CDR3 in amino acids: CASSPGPQPMNTEAFF. In DNA form, the CDR3 reads TGTGCCAGCAGCCCGGGTCCCCAACCCATGAACACTGAAGCTTTCTTT. This chain links TRBV6-6 with TRBJ1-1; D call uncertain. Germline loops: CDR1 MNHNY, CDR2 SVGAGI (reference sequence). Trimming took 6 bases from V and 0 from J, leaving 17 bases between them. There are 16 residues in the CDR3.